Presented here are 4 T cell receptor beta chains from one specimen sequenced in a study of graft-versus-host responses after intestinal transplantation (dated by TCRdb to the early 2020s). Library preparation used the immunoSEQ multiplex PCR assay. Held by TCRdb, this immuneACCESS table contains in-frame sequences only and omits some clones. Under half of the omission traces to an unresolved V gene where checked; the cause of the rest is unknown. This sample is represented by about 90,000 clones; around 90% of them were singletons. The ten largest clonotypes hold about 0.27% of the sample. The intended sense of this specimen's time point label: cells obtained before transplantation from donor or recipient. Their antigens remain unidentified. Source: unstimulated CD4+ T cells sorted from spleen or lymph node cells, taken before transplant. These receptors originate from a human donor who was the organ donor for an intestinal transplant.

The V and J genes are TRBV5-1 and TRBJ2-1; tentatively, D is TRBD2 (5 bases). The V gene's germline CDR1 is SGHRS and CDR2 YFSETQ. The V and J ends lost 3 bases and 10 bases respectively, with 11 bases between them. The CDR3 covers 12 residues. The CDR3 spells CASSSIGIEQFF. The CDR3 DNA is TGCGCCAGCAGCTCCATCGGGATCGAGCAGTTCTTC.

The rearrangement uses TRBV19 and TRBJ2-1; TRBD1 agrees at 12 bases. The V segment lost 3 bases and the J segment 10 bases; nucleotides outside the gene matches: 10. Germline loops: CDR1 LNHDA, CDR2 SQIVND (reference sequence). The CDR3 has 16 residues. This chain's CDR3 is CASSISGDRGQKEQFF. CDR3 bases: TGTGCCAGTAGTATTAGTGGGGACAGGGGGCAAAAGGAGCAGTTCTTC.

The V and J genes are TRBV11-1 and TRBJ1-2, with D possibly matching TRBD1 (5 bases). V gave up 5 bases and J gave up 3 bases, with 10 bases separating them. The germline CDR1 and CDR2 sequences are SGHAT and FQDESV (reference sequence). CDR3 length: 13 amino acids. CDR3 sequence: CASSPGTHYGYTF. In nucleotides, the CDR3 is TGTGCCAGCAGCCCCGGGACTCACTATGGCTACACCTTC.

The CDR3 DNA is TGTGCCAGCAGCGAGGGGACTAGCGGAGCGAGCACAGATACGCAGTATTTT. It specifies CASSEGTSGASTDTQYF. This chain links TRBV7-2 with TRBJ2-3; 11 nucleotides line up with TRBD2. This CDR3 has 17 amino acids. Trimming cost V 5 bases and J 0 bases; bases outside gene matches: 7. CDR1 and CDR2 (germline): SGHTA, FQGNSA.